This TCR beta chain was captured in a study of blood T cell repertoires in COVID-19. Here immunoSEQ multiplex PCR was the method, and the copy in TCRdb shows in-frame clones only, minus some. The table shows about 240,000 clones, with about 80% occurring only once. The V gene lost 1 base and the J gene lost 2 bases, with 9 bases spanning the gap. Germline CDR1 and CDR2: SGHTA and FQGNSA. This CDR3 region has 16 residues. The chain carries TRBV7-2 and TRBJ2-6; D ambiguous. What was sequenced was peripheral blood. This receptor was obtained from a man in his thirties or forties who had recovered from COVID-19. CDR3 DNA sequence: TGTGCCAGCAGCTTAGAGCTCCTCGCTGGGGCCAACGTCCTGACTTTC. It is translated as CASSLELLAGANVLTF.